This TCR beta chain was sequenced for a study of sequential checkpoint blockade in melanoma. Across the study: Randomization was 1:1 between first-line nivolumab→ipilimumab and ipilimumab→nivolumab. After both sequences, patients received maintenance nivolumab.

Generated by immunoSEQ multiplex PCR, the TCRdb table keeps only in-frame clones and is missing some. Here the sample spans 35,000 to 40,000 clones, more than 80% being singletons. Treatment described: randomized to nivolumab then ipilimumab (arm A) or the reverse (arm B). The CDR3 contains 14 residues. V was trimmed by 6 bases and J by 2 bases, leaving 10 bases between them. Looked up from germline, CDR1 is MNHEY and CDR2 is SMNVEV (reference sequence). The TCR sequence derives from a human donor with melanoma. The sample here was CD8+ T cells sorted from blood (inferred from file names), taken from a patient given nivolumab and ipilimumab in sequence. The V call is TRBV27, the J call TRBJ2-2, with D tentatively TRBD2 (5 bases). The DNA of the CDR3 is TGTGCCAGCAGGTCCGGGGTAAACACCGGGGAGCTGTTTTTT. This translates into CASRSGVNTGELFF.